This is a list of T cell receptor beta chains from one sample in a study of cytomegalovirus exposure and HLA in healthy donors. Produced via immunoSEQ multiplex PCR; TCRdb's table is partial and in-frame only. The sample lists fewer than 200,000 clones, about 85% occurring once. What was sequenced was PBMCs. Every receptor here comes from a man between 25 and 39 years old in good health and CMV-seropositive. Each CDR3 is given with its conserved first and last residue. The D gene is left open where the match is weak. Part of the rows lack a size; the others show once, few, many or a class for expanded clones.

D,size,V,J,CDR3,DNA
TRBD1,NA,TRBV9,TRBJ1-2,CASSLQGANGYTF,TGTGCCAGCAGCTTACAGGGGGCGAATGGCTACACCTTC
NA,NA,TRBV19,TRBJ1-5,CASSPPLMRNQPQHF,TGTGCCAGTAGTCCCCCGTTGATGAGGAATCAGCCCCAGCATTTT
NA,NA,TRBV4-2,TRBJ1-4,CASSHPGDSFEKLFF,TGTGCCAGCAGCCATCCCGGGGACTCCTTTGAAAAACTGTTTTTT
NA,NA,TRBV29-1,TRBJ2-7,CSVLKLRDRSYEQYF,TGCAGCGTTCTTAAACTTCGAGACAGATCCTACGAGCAGTACTTC
TRBD1,NA,TRBV6-5,TRBJ1-1,CASSFTGGGLGTEAFF,TGTGCCAGCAGTTTTACAGGGGGAGGATTGGGCACTGAAGCTTTCTTT
NA,NA,TRBV7-8,TRBJ2-7,CASSPMAGPGNEQYF,TGTGCCAGCAGCCCCATGGCAGGGCCAGGGAACGAGCAGTACTTC
NA,NA,TRBV19,TRBJ1-1,CASSIYGNTEAFF,TGTGCCAGTAGTATATACGGGAACACTGAAGCTTTCTTT
NA,NA,TRBV5-1,TRBJ1-1,CASSLSGFGTEAFF,TGCGCCAGCAGCTTGTCAGGGTTTGGCACTGAAGCTTTCTTT
TRBD1,NA,TRBV28,TRBJ2-5,CASSSSGQRLLSIGETQYF,TGTGCCAGCAGTTCGTCGGGACAGAGACTCCTGTCGATTGGGGAGACCCAGTACTTC
TRBD2,NA,TRBV5-6,TRBJ2-1,CASSLFASGRVRDEQFF,TGTGCCAGCAGCTTATTTGCTAGCGGGAGAGTGAGGGATGAGCAGTTCTTC
NA,NA,TRBV7-9,TRBJ2-7,CASSLPQGSEQYF,TGTGCCAGCAGCTTACCTCAGGGATCCGAGCAGTACTTC
NA,NA,TRBV18,TRBJ2-6,CASSSTLVLSLSGANVLTF,TGTGCCAGCTCATCGACATTGGTGCTTTCTCTCTCTGGGGCCAACGTCCTGACTTTC
TRBD1,NA,TRBV4-3,TRBJ2-2,CASSRDGTANTGELFF,TGCGCCAGCAGCCGAGATGGGACAGCGAACACCGGGGAGCTGTTTTTT
NA,NA,TRBV6-1,TRBJ1-3,CASSERTASSGNTIYF,TGTGCCAGCAGTGAGAGGACAGCCAGCTCTGGAAACACCATATATTTT
NA,NA,TRBV5-4,TRBJ2-3,CASSSRTGEDTDTQYF,TGTGCCAGCAGCTCCCGAACGGGAGAGGACACAGATACGCAGTATTTT
TRBD2,NA,TRBV7-3,TRBJ2-1,CASSVAGGLYNEQFF,TGTGCCAGCAGCGTTGCGGGGGGCCTCTACAATGAGCAGTTCTTC
TRBD2,NA,TRBV11-2,TRBJ2-5,CASSPLAGFQETQYF,TGTGCCAGCAGCCCCCTAGCGGGCTTCCAAGAGACCCAGTACTTC
NA,NA,TRBV6-5,TRBJ1-3,CASSYSTGVGNTIYF,TGTGCCAGCAGTTACTCGACGGGGGTTGGAAACACCATATATTTT
TRBD2,NA,TRBV7-9,TRBJ2-1,CASSLTTSGRGNEQFF,TGTGCCAGCAGCTTAACAACTAGCGGGAGGGGTAATGAGCAGTTCTTC
TRBD1,once,TRBV5-6,TRBJ1-2,CASSFFGTGPSTNYGYTF,TGTGCCAGCAGCTTTTTCGGGACAGGCCCGAGTACTAACTATGGCTACACCTTC
NA,few,TRBV4-3,TRBJ2-7,CASSQRRDHSYEQYF,TGCGCCAGCAGTCAGAGGCGGGACCACTCCTACGAGCAGTACTTC
TRBD2,NA,TRBV4-3,TRBJ2-1,CASSQYPETSGRNNEQFF,TGCGCCAGCAGCCAATACCCCGAGACTAGCGGGAGGAACAATGAGCAGTTCTTC
TRBD2,NA,TRBV29-1,TRBJ2-1,CSVEGGLAGASSYNEQFF,TGCAGCGTTGAAGGGGGACTAGCGGGAGCGAGCTCCTACAATGAGCAGTTCTTC
TRBD2,NA,TRBV9,TRBJ2-5,CASSVEGTSEETQYF,TGTGCCAGCAGCGTAGAAGGGACTAGCGAAGAGACCCAGTACTTC
TRBD1,NA,TRBV9,TRBJ2-3,CASSVGQGRGADTQYF,TGTGCCAGCAGCGTGGGACAGGGAAGAGGTGCAGATACGCAGTATTTT
NA,NA,TRBV7-9,TRBJ1-3,CASNQLDSGNTIYF,TGTGCCAGCAACCAACTCGACTCTGGAAACACCATATATTTT
NA,NA,TRBV5-3,TRBJ1-6,CARSLREVESPLHF,TGTGCCAGAAGCTTAAGGGAGGTGGAATCACCCCTCCACTTT
TRBD1,NA,TRBV5-1,TRBJ1-2,CASSVTPGQGFGYTF,TGCGCCAGCAGCGTGACCCCGGGACAGGGATTTGGCTACACCTTC
NA,once,TRBV11-1,TRBJ1-2,CASSFGPGGYTF,TGTGCCAGCAGCTTTGGCCCAGGAGGCTACACCTTC
TRBD2,NA,TRBV9,TRBJ2-1,CASSVAGGEWSSYNEQFF,TGTGCCAGCAGCGTAGCTGGGGGGGAGTGGTCATCCTACAATGAGCAGTTCTTC
NA,NA,TRBV7-6,TRBJ1-2,CASSLASGGSYGYTF,TGTGCCAGCAGCTTAGCGTCCGGGGGTTCCTATGGCTACACCTTC
TRBD2,few,TRBV7-3,TRBJ2-1,CASSLTSGSINEQFF,TGTGCCAGCAGCTTGACTAGCGGGAGTATAAATGAGCAGTTCTTC
NA,NA,TRBV2,TRBJ2-1,CASSNGGNYNEQFF,TGTGCCAGCAGTAATGGGGGGAACTACAATGAGCAGTTCTTC
NA,once,TRBV7-8,TRBJ1-5,CASSPTLGLSNQPQHF,TGTGCCAGCAGCCCAACCCTGGGGCTTAGCAATCAGCCCCAGCATTTT
TRBD1,once,TRBV6-5,TRBJ1-5,CASSEGTGRQPQHF,TGTGCCAGCAGTGAGGGGACAGGGCGACAGCCCCAGCATTTT
NA,NA,TRBV5-1,TRBJ2-5,CASSLQGQEETQYF,TGCGCCAGCAGCTTGCAGGGTCAGGAAGAGACCCAGTACTTC
NA,NA,TRBV10-1,TRBJ1-1,CASSTSVDTEAFF,NA
TRBD2,NA,TRBV30,TRBJ2-3,CAWSVAGGPIDTQYF,TGTGCCTGGAGTGTAGCGGGAGGGCCGATAGATACGCAGTATTTT
NA,NA,TRBV5-6,TRBJ1-3,CASSLLGQASGNTIYF,TGTGCCAGCAGCTTGTTGGGGCAGGCCTCTGGAAACACCATATATTTT
NA,NA,TRBV9,TRBJ2-2,CASSLGPAEITGELFF,TGTGCCAGCAGTCTTGGGCCAGCGGAGATCACCGGGGAGCTGTTTTTT
NA,NA,TRBV9,TRBJ1-2,CASSPGTGANYGYTF,TGTGCCAGCAGCCCCGGGACGGGAGCAAACTATGGCTACACCTTC
NA,NA,TRBV5-6,TRBJ1-5,CASSVGAGGNQPQHF,TGTGCCAGCAGCGTGGGGGCAGGGGGCAATCAGCCCCAGCATTTT
TRBD1,NA,TRBV7-2,TRBJ2-1,CASSLAFRTGRYEQFF,TGTGCCAGCAGCTTAGCCTTTCGGACAGGGAGGTATGAGCAGTTCTTC
TRBD2,NA,TRBV13,TRBJ2-1,CASSLALANEQFF,TGTGCCAGCAGCTTAGCACTAGCGAATGAGCAGTTCTTC
TRBD1,NA,TRBV6-5,TRBJ2-1,CASGTGGLEQFF,TGTGCCAGCGGAACAGGGGGCCTTGAGCAGTTCTTC
NA,NA,TRBV7-9,TRBJ2-1,CASSLELMTSSYNEQFF,TGTGCCAGCAGCTTAGAGCTAATGACTAGCTCCTACAATGAGCAGTTCTTC
TRBD2,NA,TRBV7-2,TRBJ2-5,CASRILAGVPETQYF,TGTGCCAGCAGAATTCTAGCGGGAGTCCCCGAGACCCAGTACTTC
NA,NA,TRBV19,TRBJ2-7,CAGSEGGAQYF,TGTGCCGGTAGTGAAGGAGGCGCGCAGTACTTC
TRBD1,NA,TRBV7-3,TRBJ1-2,CASSSRQGGGYTF,TGTGCCAGCAGCTCCCGACAGGGTGGAGGCTACACCTTC
TRBD2,NA,TRBV12-5,TRBJ2-1,CASGPPGLADEQFF,TGTGCTAGTGGTCCACCGGGACTAGCAGATGAGCAGTTCTTC
TRBD2,NA,TRBV7-2,TRBJ2-2,CASSLRAGGPTGELFF,TGTGCCAGCAGCTTACGGGCGGGGGGGCCGACCGGGGAGCTGTTTTTT
NA,NA,TRBV6-5,TRBJ1-1,CASRRGQNTEAFF,TGTGCCAGCAGGCGGGGGCAGAACACTGAAGCTTTCTTT